The 23 T cell receptor beta chains given below trace back to one sample, sequenced in a study of T cell changes during pregnancy in multiple sclerosis. Repertoires were generated with immunoSEQ multiplex PCR, while TCRdb's copy carries only in-frame clones and drops some. In the table there are approximately 21,000 clones, roughly nine tenths of which are singletons. The sequences come from CD8+ T cells from peripheral blood mononuclear cells, collected after pregnancy. These receptors were taken from a female donor in good health, enrolled as a control in a pregnancy study.

The chain carries TRBV4-1 and TRBJ2-2, with 7 bases lining up with TRBD2. The ends lost 3 bases at V and 6 bases at J; junction bases unmatched: 4. Germline V CDR1 and CDR2: MGHRA, YSYEKL. The length of the CDR3 is 14 residues. CDR3 amino acids: CASSHGGFSGELFF. CDR3 nucleotides: TGCGCCAGCAGCCACGGGGGGTTCTCCGGGGAGCTGTTTTTT.

This chain connects TRBV7-8 to TRBJ1-1; 9 bases align to TRBD1. The germline gives CDR1 SGHVS, CDR2 FQNEAQ. The V segment lost 1 base and the J segment 5 bases; nucleotides outside the gene matches: 8. The CDR3 has 16 residues. CDR3 coding DNA: TGTGCCAGCAGCTTAGAACTACAGGGGGCGTGGACTGAAGCTTTCTTT. Its translation: CASSLELQGAWTEAFF.

The gene calls are TRBV4-1 and TRBJ2-3, with TRBD2 identical over 16 bases. CDR3 length: 18 residues. Losses at the gene ends were 4 bases for V and 2 bases for J; bases not matched to a gene: 6. Germline V gene data show CDR1 as MGHRA and CDR2 as YSYEKL. CDR3 DNA sequence: TGCGCCAGCAGCCTAGGGACTAGCGGGGGGGCGGTCACAGATACGCAGTATTTT. This translates into CASSLGTSGGAVTDTQYF.

The table lists this clone with a count of one. The genes are TRBV5-1 and TRBJ2-3, with TRBD2 matching 12 bases. Per germline, CDR1 SGHRS and CDR2 YFSETQ. This CDR3 contains 17 residues. V gave up 4 bases and J gave up 2 bases; unmatched junction bases: 8. The CDR3 DNA follows: TGCGCCAGCAGCGCCCTCACTAGCGGGAGGTTCACAGATACGCAGTATTTT. It translates to CASSALTSGRFTDTQYF. The full variable domain, its missing parts supplied by reference TRBV5-1 and TRBJ2-3, is KAGVTQTPRYLIKTRGQQVTLSCSPISGHRSVSWYQQTPGQGLQFLFEYFSETQRNKGNFPGRFSGRQFSNSRSEMNVSTLELGDSALYLCASSALTSGRFTDTQYFGPGTRLTVL.

The chain employs TRBV5-6 and TRBJ2-6, with D possibly being TRBD1 (5 bases). The V gene lost 3 bases and the J gene lost 0 bases, with 7 bases spanning the gap. This CDR3 has 15 residues. The germline CDR1 and CDR2 sequences are SGHDT and YYEEEE. Written as DNA, the CDR3 is TGTGCCAGCAGCTCAGACAGCTCTGGGGCCAACGTCCTGACTTTC. Translation gives CASSSDSSGANVLTF.

The rearrangement links TRBV27 to TRBJ2-1; D may be TRBD2 (6 bases). Trimming removed 7 bases from V and 0 bases from J, with 10 bases in between. This CDR3 has 14 residues. Germline-derived CDR1 and CDR2 are MNHEY and SMNVEV (reference sequence). CDR3 region: CASTRGSSYNEQFF. The CDR3 DNA reads as TGTGCCAGCACCCGGGGGAGCTCCTACAATGAGCAGTTCTTC.

The chain has TRBV27 and TRBJ1-5, with D perhaps matching TRBD1 (6 bases). Trimming removed 6 bases at V and 4 bases at J, with 16 bases between. This CDR3 has 15 amino acids. Germline lookup yields CDR1 MNHEY and CDR2 SMNVEV (reference sequence). The CDR3 loop reads CASRETGLGNQPQHF. Here the CDR3 DNA reads TGTGCCAGCAGAGAAACAGGGTTAGGAAATCAGCCCCAGCATTTT.

The gene calls are TRBV6-4 and TRBJ1-2; D ambiguous. The CDR3 has 15 residues. With 5 bases removed from V and 0 bases from J, the gap between germline ends came to 13 bases. CDR1 and CDR2 (germline): MRHNA, SNTAGT. This CDR3 is CASSPETSANYGYTF. CDR3 nucleotide sequence: TGTGCCAGCAGTCCCGAAACATCAGCTAACTATGGCTACACCTTC.

The V and J genes are TRBV30 and TRBJ1-2; TRBD1 matches 7 bases. This CDR3 region has 14 residues. V gave up 6 bases and J gave up 6 bases; unmatched junction bases: 13. The germline V gene encodes CDR1 GTSNPN and CDR2 SVGIG (reference sequence). The CDR3 reads CACSRPGTANGYTF. The CDR3, as DNA: TGTGCCTGTAGCCGCCCGGGGACAGCGAATGGCTACACCTTC.

The rearrangement joins TRBV27 to TRBJ1-5, with TRBD1 matching 12 bases. The junction had 11 bases not matched to a gene; V was cut back by 4 bases and J by 7 bases. CDR3 size: 17 residues. Germline CDR1 MNHEY, CDR2 SMNVEV (reference sequence). The CDR3 DNA reads as TGTGCCAGCAGTTCGCCGGGGACAGGGGGCGCGAGGCAGCCCCAGCATTTT. It encodes CASSSPGTGGARQPQHF.

The CDR3 protein is CASSLYARAYTGELFF. CDR3 nucleotide sequence: TGTGCCAGCAGTTTATACGCCAGGGCGTACACCGGGGAGCTGTTTTTT. The rearrangement uses TRBV27 and TRBJ2-2, with D maybe TRBD1 (5 bases). The CDR3 covers 16 residues. Trimming took 1 base from V and 3 from J, leaving 12 bases between them. Germline loops: CDR1 MNHEY, CDR2 SMNVEV (reference sequence).

The chain carries TRBV30 and TRBJ2-2, with a tentative D call TRBD1 (5 bases). The germline CDR1 and CDR2 sequences are GTSNPN and SVGIG (reference sequence). The CDR3 is 15 residues long. V was trimmed by 7 bases and J by 6 bases, leaving 21 bases between them. CDR3 region: CAFRVVFHRAGELFF. CDR3 nucleotide sequence: TGTGCCTTCAGGGTCGTCTTCCATCGGGCCGGGGAGCTGTTTTTT.

This rearrangement joins TRBV15 to TRBJ1-1; 8 nucleotides align to TRBD1. V was pared by 3 bases and J by 8 bases, with 5 bases of the junction left unmatched. The CDR3 contains 13 residues. Germline assignment: CDR1 LNHNV and CDR2 YYDKDF (reference sequence). The CDR3 loop is CATSRKQGVEAFF. In nucleotides, the CDR3 is TGTGCCACCAGCAGGAAACAGGGGGTCGAAGCTTTCTTT.

The rearrangement joins TRBV19 to TRBJ1-1; D is perhaps TRBD1 (6 bases). V gave up 7 bases and J gave up 5 bases, with 14 bases separating them. Germline lookup yields CDR1 LNHDA and CDR2 SQIVND (reference sequence). The CDR3 consists of 13 residues. For the CDR3, the DNA is TGTGCCAGTATCACGGGGGGCTGGACTGAAGCTTTCTTT. This codes for CASITGGWTEAFF.

The chain links TRBV19 to TRBJ1-1; D ambiguous. The length of the CDR3 is 11 residues. Trimming took off 10 bases at V and 4 bases at J, with 10 bases between the two ends. CDR1 is LNHDA, CDR2 SQIVND, per germline (reference sequence). CDR3 residues: CATRLLTEAFF. CDR3 in DNA: TGTGCCACCCGACTTCTCACTGAAGCTTTCTTT. Based on the CDR3 plus reference TRBV19 and TRBJ1-1, the full variable domain is DGGITQSPKYLFRKEGQNVTLSCEQNLNHDAMYWYRQDPGQGLRLIYYSQIVNDFQKGDIAEGYSVSREKKESFPLTVTSAQKNPTAFYLCATRLLTEAFFGQGTRLTVV.

The chain links TRBV10-3 to TRBJ2-5; 12 nucleotides agree with TRBD2. CDR3 size: 16 residues. The germline V gene encodes CDR1 ENHRY and CDR2 SYGVKD. The ends lost 4 bases at V and 1 base at J; junction bases unmatched: 4. CDR3 sequence (DNA): TGTGCCATCAGTGCGAAACTAGCGGGGGGCCAAGAGACCCAGTACTTC. It specifies CAISAKLAGGQETQYF.

The chain employs TRBV5-6 and TRBJ1-5, with a weak D call TRBD1 (6 bases). V shed 2 bases and J shed 3 bases, with 15 bases lying between them. The germline gives CDR1 SGHDT, CDR2 YYEEEE. CDR3 length: 16 amino acids. CDR3 DNA: TGTGCCAGCAGCTTAGGTGCAGGGGCGGTCAATCAGCCCCAGCATTTT. Translation: CASSLGAGAVNQPQHF.

The chain employs TRBV27 and TRBJ1-3; a weak D match, TRBD1 (5 bases). Germline values: CDR1 MNHEY, CDR2 SMNVEV (reference sequence). The V gene lost 7 bases and the J gene lost 0 bases, with 13 bases spanning the gap. The CDR3 is 15 residues long. The DNA of the CDR3 is TGTGCCAGCACCTATCGGCAGGGCTCTGGAAACACCATATATTTT. Protein sequence: CASTYRQGSGNTIYF.

This sequence joins TRBV15 and TRBJ2-7; TRBD2 matches 7 bases. CDR3 length: 14 amino acids. CDR1 and CDR2 from the germline V gene are LNHNV and YYDKDF (reference sequence). The J segment lost 3 bases and the V segment lost 3 bases, leaving 5 bases of the junction unmatched. CDR3 coding DNA: TGTGCCACCAGCAGGGCGGGGAGGGACTACGAGCAGTACTTC. Amino acid sequence: CATSRAGRDYEQYF.

This clone occurred a few times. The V and J genes are TRBV19 and TRBJ1-1; 7 bases are shared with TRBD1. CDR1 LNHDA and CDR2 SQIVND come from the germline V gene (reference sequence). This CDR3 contains 12 residues. V lost 6 bases and J lost 4; bases outside the gene matches: 2. The CDR3 region has the DNA TGTGCCAGTAGCAGGGGGAGCACTGAAGCTTTCTTT. Residues: CASSRGSTEAFF.

The rearrangement joins TRBV5-6 to TRBJ1-4, with 9 bases aligning to TRBD1. V gave up 4 bases and J gave up 4 bases; unmatched junction bases: 5. The CDR3 runs 15 residues. Germline CDR1 and CDR2: SGHDT and YYEEEE. The DNA of the CDR3 is TGTGCCAGCAGCGCTGGGACAGGGTATAATGAAAAACTGTTTTTT. The encoded protein is CASSAGTGYNEKLFF.

This clone was observed a single time. The chain uses TRBV5-6 and TRBJ2-7, with D tentatively TRBD1 (5 bases). This CDR3 has 14 residues. Trimming left V 0 bases short and J 6 bases short, with 13 bases between. Germline V lookup: CDR1 SGHDT, CDR2 YYEEEE. The CDR3 sequence: CASSLETGTGEQYF. CDR3 coding DNA: TGTGCCAGCAGCTTGGAAACAGGTACGGGCGAGCAGTACTTC.

This rearrangement joins TRBV7-8 to TRBJ2-1; 10 nucleotides agree with TRBD2. Germline loops: CDR1 SGHVS, CDR2 FQNEAQ. Trimming removed 5 bases from V and 7 bases from J; junction bases left unmatched: 8. The CDR3 has 15 residues. DNA of the CDR3: TGTGCCAGCAGCAACCTAGCGGGAGCGGGAAATGAGCAGTTCTTC. It translates to CASSNLAGAGNEQFF.